A selection of T cell receptor beta chains follows, all from one sample in a study of T-cell memory formation after mild COVID-19. TCRdb re-called the 5' RACE reads through MiXCR, storing one row per CDR3 protein. This sample has about 400,000 distinct CDR3 sequences; 15% to 20% occur once, and the top ten carry 20% to 25%. The sequenced sample consisted of PBMCs or a T cell subset sorted from them (not recorded which). The receptors were gathered from a man between 18 and 35 years old who had mild COVID-19 (a few samples of this study predate the infection). Cell type and time point are not known. Both conserved end residues are part of each CDR3. Fields, in order: clone size, D gene, CDR3 length, V gene, J gene, CDR3 DNA, CDR3 protein. D genes are given only for firm matches. A row's size may be missing; if present it is once, few, many or a size class.

>-|TRBD2|14|TRBV5-1|TRBJ2-5
TGCGCCAGCAGCACAGCGGGGGTTCAAGAGACCCAGTACTTC
CASSTAGVQETQYF
>-|TRBD2|13|TRBV29-1|TRBJ2-5
TGCAGCGCTAAACTAGCGGGGGGGGAGACCCAGTACTTC
CSAKLAGGETQYF
>-|-|16|TRBV9|TRBJ2-2
TGTGCCAGCAGCGTAGGGGGGGGCGCGAACACCGGGGAGCTGTTTTTT
CASSVGGGANTGELFF
>few|TRBD1|14|TRBV29-1|TRBJ1-2
TGCAGCGTTGAAGCTTGGACAGGGGTGGCAGGCTACACCTTC
CSVEAWTGVAGYTF
>-|TRBD1|16|TRBV4-3|TRBJ2-1
TGCGCCAGCAGCCTTCGGACAGGGGGTTTGAGGAATGAGCAGTTCTTC
CASSLRTGGLRNEQFF
>few|TRBD2|15|TRBV4-3|TRBJ2-1
TGCGCCAGCAGCCAAGATAGCGGGAGGTATGATGAGCAGTTCTTC
CASSQDSGRYDEQFF
>many|-|14|TRBV12-3/TRBV12-4|TRBJ1-4
TGTGCCAGCAGCTTATCTGGCGTGAGGGGTAAACTGTTTTTT
CASSLSGVRGKLFF
>many|-|14|TRBV7-2|TRBJ1-1
TGTGCCAGCAGCTTCGATAGAGGGAACACTGAAGCTTTCTTT
CASSFDRGNTEAFF
>many|-|12|TRBV20-1|TRBJ2-7
TGCAGTGTTGAGGATCTCTCCTACGAGCAGTACTTC
CSVEDLSYEQYF
>-|-|13|TRBV3-1|TRBJ1-1
TGTGCCAGCAGCCCGCGTGGGCAAGGGGAAGCTTTCTTT
CASSPRGQGEAFF
>-|-|15|TRBV6-2/TRBV6-3|TRBJ1-5
TGTGCCAGCAGTGGGCCGACAGTTCCTAATCAGCCCCAGCATTTT
CASSGPTVPNQPQHF
>-|-|13|TRBV5-6|TRBJ2-4
TGTGCCAGCAGCTTCGCTCCCAAAAACATTCAGTACTTC
CASSFAPKNIQYF
>few|-|13|TRBV7-9|TRBJ1-1
TGTGCCAGCAGCTTCCCAGCGAACACTGAAGCTTTCTTT
CASSFPANTEAFF
>few|TRBD2|15|TRBV20-1|TRBJ2-7
TGCAGTGCCCCGAGACTAGCGGGGGGAGAGGGCGAGCAGTACTTC
CSAPRLAGGEGEQYF
>few|-|11|TRBV12-3/TRBV12-4|TRBJ1-1
TGTGCCAGCAGCCCAGGCGGGTGGGCTTTCTTT
CASSPGGWAFF
>-|-|14|TRBV7-7|TRBJ2-6
TGTGCTAGCAGCTCCAACCATGGGGCCAACGTCCTGACTTTC
CASSSNHGANVLTF
>many|-|14|TRBV7-3|TRBJ2-2
TGTGCCAGCAGCTCTGATCCTAACACCGGGGAGCTGTTTTTT
CASSSDPNTGELFF
>-|TRBD2|18|TRBV7-8|TRBJ2-3
TGTGCCAGCAGCTGGGGGGGGGTCGGGAGGCTAATCGCAGATACGCAGTATTTT
CASSWGGVGRLIADTQYF
>few|TRBD1|14|TRBV7-9|TRBJ1-3
TGTGCCAGCAGCTCAACAGGGGAACCAAACACCATATATTTT
CASSSTGEPNTIYF
>few|-|15|TRBV30|TRBJ1-1
TGTGCCTGGATGAAGTCTTCGGGGTTGAAGGCTGAAGCTTTCTTT
CAWMKSSGLKAEAFF